Sequencing of this TCR beta chain was carried out in a study of blood T cell repertoires in COVID-19. Study details: The United States, Italy and Spain provided the acute and convalescent COVID-19 samples. PBMCs, B-cell-depleted T cells, or T cells were the source of the cDNA or gDNA that made up the material.

Authors' analysis steps: The authors estimated nucleated cell counts from reference gene primer amplification. The method was immunoSEQ multiplex PCR; TCRdb's version includes in-frame clones alone and lacks a portion of them. V, J and clone size are those of that table, while D and trimming were read from the DNA. The sample comprises about 80,000 clones, roughly 80% of which are singletons, and about 35% rests with the top ten. Germline-derived CDR1 and CDR2 are SGHRS and YFSETQ. V was trimmed by 4 bases and J by 5 bases, leaving 12 bases between them. The CDR3 has 13 amino acids. The receptor comes from a woman in her 70s with acute or convalescent COVID-19. Specimen: peripheral blood. The rearrangement links TRBV5-1 to TRBJ1-1; D is possibly TRBD1 (5 bases). CDR3 sequence: CASSLLGGTEAFF. The CDR3, as DNA: TGCGCCAGCAGCCTCCTGGGGGGGACTGAAGCTTTCTTT.